The rows below give T cell receptor beta chains drawn from one sample of a study of STAT3 mutations in large granular lymphocyte leukemia. Repertoires were generated with immunoSEQ multiplex PCR, while TCRdb's copy carries only in-frame clones and drops some. This repertoire shows tens of thousands of clones, about 90% found once; its top ten account for roughly 13%. What was sequenced was peripheral blood mononuclear cells. The receptors stem from a man in his fifties or sixties with T-cell large granular lymphocyte leukemia. Some clones in this sample may be carry-over from other donors' samples. CDR3s include the opening cysteine and the closing phenylalanine or tryptophan. A D gene is named only where the DNA matches it firmly. Expanded clones are given a class, and other clones once, few, many or no size at all.

d_call,clone_size,v_call,j_call,cdr3_nt,cdr3_aa
NA,NA,TRBV7-8,TRBJ2-1,TGTGCCAGCAGCTTAGGTTTGGTCAATGAGCAGTTCTTC,CASSLGLVNEQFF
NA,NA,TRBV5-4,TRBJ1-1,TGTGCCAGCAGCCAATTTATACAGAACACTGAAGCTTTCTTT,CASSQFIQNTEAFF
NA,NA,TRBV10-3,TRBJ1-1,TGTGCCATCAGTGGGGGGGCCAAGGGCACTGAAGCTTTCTTT,CAISGGAKGTEAFF
NA,NA,TRBV18,TRBJ1-3,TGTGCCAGCTCACCACTCCCCGACCTGTCTGGAAACACCATATATTTT,CASSPLPDLSGNTIYF
TRBD1,NA,TRBV7-2,TRBJ1-5,TGTGCCAGCAGCCTGGGGACAGCTAATCAGCCCCAGCATTTT,CASSLGTANQPQHF
NA,NA,TRBV6-1,TRBJ1-5,TGTGCCAGCAGTGATCTAACCAAACAGCCCCAGCATTTT,CASSDLTKQPQHF
TRBD2,NA,TRBV7-9,TRBJ2-2,TGTGCCAGCAGCTTAGGCCACAGCGGGGGGAACACCGGGGAGCTGTTTTTT,CASSLGHSGGNTGELFF
NA,NA,TRBV7-2,TRBJ2-3,TGTGCCAGCAGCTTAGGGGTAGCGTGGAGCACAGATACGCAGTATTTT,CASSLGVAWSTDTQYF
NA,once,TRBV4-3,TRBJ1-1,TGCGCCAGCAAAGGGGAGTCCAATGAAGCTTTCTTT,CASKGESNEAFF
TRBD1,NA,TRBV5-1,TRBJ2-7,TGCGCCAGCAGCGGGACAGGTAGCTCCTACGAGCAGTACTTC,CASSGTGSSYEQYF
NA,NA,TRBV30,TRBJ1-1,TGTGCCTGGAGTGGACGGAGGAGGGGGGGGGCTTTCTTT,CAWSGRRRGGAFF
NA,once,TRBV18,TRBJ1-4,TGTGCCAGCTCAGATCTGGGGGCAATCGAAAAACTGTTTTTT,CASSDLGAIEKLFF
TRBD2,NA,TRBV7-2,TRBJ2-7,TGTGCCAGCAGCTTAGAAGGGACTAGCCGGTTGCAGTACTTC,CASSLEGTSRLQYF
NA,NA,TRBV5-6,TRBJ2-1,TGTGCCAGCAGCCAGAACTTCGATGAGCAGTTCTTC,CASSQNFDEQFF
NA,NA,TRBV27,TRBJ2-3,TGTGCCAGCAGTTTAAGAACTACGCAGTATTTT,CASSLRTTQYF
NA,once,TRBV29-1,TRBJ2-3,TGCAGCGTTGCAAAAATTGGGCGGGACGCTGGCACAGATACGCAGTATTTT,CSVAKIGRDAGTDTQYF
TRBD1,NA,TRBV5-4,TRBJ1-4,TGTGCCAGCAGCTCCGGGACAGGGGAAAGTGCCGAAAAACTGTTTTTT,CASSSGTGESAEKLFF
TRBD1,NA,TRBV5-5,TRBJ2-7,TGTGCCAGCAGCAGCCGGGACAGGGTAGGCGAGCAGTACTTC,CASSSRDRVGEQYF
TRBD1,NA,TRBV15,TRBJ2-7,TGTGCCACCAGCAGAGGGGGGACAGGGACCTACGAGCAGTACTTC,CATSRGGTGTYEQYF
NA,NA,TRBV7-9,TRBJ1-1,TGTGCCAGCAGCTTCCAGCTGAACACTGAAGCTTTCTTT,CASSFQLNTEAFF
NA,NA,TRBV5-1,TRBJ2-5,TGCGCCAGCAGCTTGGTGGAGACCCAGTACTTC,CASSLVETQYF
TRBD2,NA,TRBV7-3,TRBJ2-7,TGTGCCAGCAGCTTAATCTCTAGCGGGAGTGAGCAGTACTTC,CASSLISSGSEQYF
NA,NA,TRBV5-1,TRBJ1-1,TGCGCCAGCAGCTTGGACCCGACAGGTGAAGCTTTCTTT,CASSLDPTGEAFF
NA,NA,TRBV6-5,TRBJ2-1,TGTGCCAGCAGGCCCGACAACTACAATGAGCAGTTCTTC,CASRPDNYNEQFF
NA,NA,TRBV29-1,TRBJ2-5,TGCAGCGCTAGAGACCCCAAGGATAGGACCCAGTACTTC,CSARDPKDRTQYF
NA,NA,TRBV7-3,TRBJ2-1,TGTGCCAGCAGCTCCGGGATTGAGCAGTTCTTC,CASSSGIEQFF
NA,NA,TRBV30,TRBJ1-5,TGTGCCTGGAGTGTAGGGGATCGGTGGGGGAATCAGCCCCAGCATTTT,CAWSVGDRWGNQPQHF
NA,once,TRBV10-2,TRBJ1-3,TGCGCCAGCAGTGAGTGGGGGGGGGATTCTGGAAACACCATATATTTT,CASSEWGGDSGNTIYF
NA,once,TRBV18,TRBJ1-2,TGTGCCAGCTCACCGCAACCGGGGGGCTGGGATGGCTACACCTTC,CASSPQPGGWDGYTF
NA,NA,TRBV30,TRBJ1-4,TGTGCCTGGAGTAGTCAGCTTAATGAAAAACTGTTTTTT,CAWSSQLNEKLFF
NA,NA,TRBV5-1,TRBJ2-7,TGCGCCAGCAGCTTAACAGGGATTTCATACGAGCAGTACTTC,CASSLTGISYEQYF
NA,few,TRBV30,TRBJ1-2,TGTGCCTGGAAGGGTGGGAGGGGTAACTATGGCTACACCTTC,CAWKGGRGNYGYTF
NA,NA,TRBV28,TRBJ2-5,TGTGCCAGCAGTTACCTCCGGGCCGGCGAGACCCAGTACTTC,CASSYLRAGETQYF
TRBD1,NA,TRBV18,TRBJ2-7,TGTGCCAGCTCACCTAAGACAGGGGGCACGAACGAGCAGTACTTC,CASSPKTGGTNEQYF
TRBD2,NA,TRBV7-9,TRBJ2-3,TGTGCCAGCACCTGGCTAGCGGGAGGAGGAGATACGCAGTATTTT,CASTWLAGGGDTQYF
TRBD2,NA,TRBV7-2,TRBJ2-7,TGTGCCAGCAGCCAACAGGGACTAGCGGAATACGAGCAGTACTTC,CASSQQGLAEYEQYF
NA,NA,TRBV5-1,TRBJ2-3,TGCGCCAGCAGCTTGGAGGGCCAGCATACGCAGTATTTT,CASSLEGQHTQYF
NA,NA,TRBV6-5,TRBJ2-1,TGTGCCAGCACTAGGGGCGGCTACAATGAGCAGTTCTTC,CASTRGGYNEQFF
TRBD1,NA,TRBV10-2,TRBJ2-7,TGCGCCAGTACAACAGGGGGCGGGCAGTACTTC,CASTTGGGQYF